This T cell receptor beta chain was sequenced in a study of T cell repertoires in cytomegalovirus infection. Study summary: Public TCR beta signatures marked donors with CMV infection and the matching HLA. Overall study results and limits: CMV-specific HLA-C-restricted TCR beta clonotypes dominated the ex vivo response. Based on cumulative public TCR beta family frequency, carriers of CMV plus the relevant HLA were identified.

TCRdb redid the calling of the reads with MiXCR, one entry per CDR3 protein. Of some 450,000 distinct CDR3 sequences listed, roughly 30% are singletons. This CDR3 is 18 amino acids long. Trimming stripped 2 bases from V and 5 bases from J, with 21 bases between. In the case of this clonotype: Its antigen is undetermined.

This receptor was identified in a human donor in good health (CMV status not recorded). Some clones in this sample may be carry-over from other donors' samples. Sequencing was performed on PBMCs. V usage is TRBV12-3 or TRBV12-4 and J usage is TRBJ2-2; maybe TRBD1 (6 bases). The CDR3 protein is CASSLLGTSPARTGELFF. DNA of the CDR3: TGTGCCAGCAGTTTACTAGGGACAAGCCCCGCGAGGACCGGGGAGCTGTTTTTT.